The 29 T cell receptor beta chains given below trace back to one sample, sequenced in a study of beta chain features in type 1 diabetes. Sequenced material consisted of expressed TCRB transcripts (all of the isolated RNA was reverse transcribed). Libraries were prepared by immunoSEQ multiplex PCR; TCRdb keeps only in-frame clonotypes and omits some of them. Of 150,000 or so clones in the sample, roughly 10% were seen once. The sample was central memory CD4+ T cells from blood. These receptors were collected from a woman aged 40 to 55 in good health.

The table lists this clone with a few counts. CDR3 protein: CASSYQDTQYF. CDR3 DNA: TGTGCCAGCAGTTACCAGGATACGCAGTATTTT. The chain has TRBV6-5 and TRBJ2-3; D remains ambiguous. Trimming shortened V by 2 bases and J by 6 bases, and 3 bases separated the two germline ends. The CDR3 consists of 11 residues. The germline CDR1 and CDR2 sequences are MNHEY and SVGAGI.

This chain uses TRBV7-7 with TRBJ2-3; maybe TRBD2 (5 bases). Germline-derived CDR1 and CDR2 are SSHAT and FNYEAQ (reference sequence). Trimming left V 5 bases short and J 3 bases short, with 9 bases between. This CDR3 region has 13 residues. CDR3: CASSNAGTDTQYF. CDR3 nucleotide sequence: TGTGCCAGCAGCAACGCGGGTACAGATACGCAGTATTTT.

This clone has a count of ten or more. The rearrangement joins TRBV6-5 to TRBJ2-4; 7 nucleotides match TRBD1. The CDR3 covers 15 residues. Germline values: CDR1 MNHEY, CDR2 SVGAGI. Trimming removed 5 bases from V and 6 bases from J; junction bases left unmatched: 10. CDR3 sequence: CASSPRQGTGNIQYF. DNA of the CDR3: TGTGCCAGCAGTCCTCGACAGGGAACCGGAAACATTCAGTACTTC.

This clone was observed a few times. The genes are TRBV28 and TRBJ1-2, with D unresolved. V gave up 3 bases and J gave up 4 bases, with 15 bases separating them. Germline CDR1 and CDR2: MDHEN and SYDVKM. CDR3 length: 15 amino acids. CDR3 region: CASSLGRNLFYGYTF. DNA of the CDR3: TGTGCCAGCAGTTTGGGGAGGAATCTCTTCTATGGCTACACCTTC.

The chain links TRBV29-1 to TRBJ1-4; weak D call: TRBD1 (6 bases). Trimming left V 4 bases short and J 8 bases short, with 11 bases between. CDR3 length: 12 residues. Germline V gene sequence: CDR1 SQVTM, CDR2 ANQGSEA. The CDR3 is CSVGDMGEKLFF. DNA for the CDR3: TGCAGCGTTGGGGACATGGGCGAAAAACTGTTTTTT.

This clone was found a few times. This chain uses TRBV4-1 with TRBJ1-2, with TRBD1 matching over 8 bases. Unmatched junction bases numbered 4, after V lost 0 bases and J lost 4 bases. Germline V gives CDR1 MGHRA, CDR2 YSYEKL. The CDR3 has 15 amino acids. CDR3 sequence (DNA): TGCGCCAGCAGCCAAGACCGGGACAGGACCTATGGCTACACCTTC. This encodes CASSQDRDRTYGYTF.

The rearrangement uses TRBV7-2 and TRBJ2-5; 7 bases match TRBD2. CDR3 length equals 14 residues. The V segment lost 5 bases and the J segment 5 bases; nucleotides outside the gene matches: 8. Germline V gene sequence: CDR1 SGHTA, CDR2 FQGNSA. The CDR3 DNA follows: TGTGCCAGCAGCCAGGTGGGGGGGAGGGAGACCCAGTACTTC. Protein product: CASSQVGGRETQYF.

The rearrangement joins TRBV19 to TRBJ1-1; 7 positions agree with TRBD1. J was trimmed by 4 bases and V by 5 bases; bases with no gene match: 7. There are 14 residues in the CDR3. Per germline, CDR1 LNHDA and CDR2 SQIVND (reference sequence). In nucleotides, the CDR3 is TGTGCCAGTAGTCAGACAGGGACGTTCACTGAAGCTTTCTTT. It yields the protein CASSQTGTFTEAFF.

The CDR3: CASSSRLEDTQYF. The CDR3 coding sequence is TGTGCCAGCAGTTCCAGACTGGAAGATACGCAGTATTTT. J is TRBJ2-3 and V is TRBV11-2; D is unclear. V lost 6 bases and J 5 bases, leaving 12 bases between the germline ends. Germline V gene lookup returns CDR1 SGHAT and CDR2 FQNNGV. The CDR3 runs 13 residues.

CDR3 sequence (DNA): TGCGCCAGCAGCTTTGTCCCGGGACAGAAAAACATTCAGTACTTC. Protein product: CASSFVPGQKNIQYF. The V call is TRBV5-1, the J call TRBJ2-4; 7 nucleotides match TRBD1. The CDR3 is made up of 15 amino acids. Germline V CDR1 and CDR2: SGHRS, YFSETQ. Trimming cost V 2 bases and J 4 bases; bases outside gene matches: 6.

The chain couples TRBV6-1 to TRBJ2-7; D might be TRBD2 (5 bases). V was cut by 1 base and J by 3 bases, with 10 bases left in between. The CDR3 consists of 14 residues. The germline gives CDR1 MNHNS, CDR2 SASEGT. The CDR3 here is CASSEDRRVYEQYF. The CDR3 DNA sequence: TGTGCCAGCAGTGAAGACCGGCGGGTCTACGAGCAGTACTTC.

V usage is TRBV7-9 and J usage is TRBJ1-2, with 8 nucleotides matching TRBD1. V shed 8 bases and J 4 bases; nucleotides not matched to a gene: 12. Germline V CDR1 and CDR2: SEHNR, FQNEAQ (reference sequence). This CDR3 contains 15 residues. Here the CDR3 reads CASVQGQGSGYGYTF. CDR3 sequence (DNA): TGTGCCAGCGTCCAAGGACAGGGCAGCGGCTATGGCTACACCTTC.

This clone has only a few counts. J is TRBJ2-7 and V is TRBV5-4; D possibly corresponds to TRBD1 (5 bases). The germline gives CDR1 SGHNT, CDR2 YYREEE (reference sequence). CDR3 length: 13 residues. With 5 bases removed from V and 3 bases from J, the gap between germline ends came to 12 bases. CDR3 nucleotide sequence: TGTGCCAGCAGTTTCCCCCAGGGCTACGAGCAGTACTTC. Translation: CASSFPQGYEQYF.

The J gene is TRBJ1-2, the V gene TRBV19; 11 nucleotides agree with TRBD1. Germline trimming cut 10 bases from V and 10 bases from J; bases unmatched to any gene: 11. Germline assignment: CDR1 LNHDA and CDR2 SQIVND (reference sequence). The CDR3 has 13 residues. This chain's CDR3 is CATNGWTGGPYTF. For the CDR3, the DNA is TGTGCCACCAATGGTTGGACAGGGGGCCCCTACACCTTC.

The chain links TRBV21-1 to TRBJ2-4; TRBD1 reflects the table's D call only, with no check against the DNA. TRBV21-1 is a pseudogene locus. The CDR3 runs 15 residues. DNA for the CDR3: TGTGCCAGCAGCAAAGCAAGGGGACAAACAAACATTCAGTACTTC. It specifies CASSKARGQTNIQYF.

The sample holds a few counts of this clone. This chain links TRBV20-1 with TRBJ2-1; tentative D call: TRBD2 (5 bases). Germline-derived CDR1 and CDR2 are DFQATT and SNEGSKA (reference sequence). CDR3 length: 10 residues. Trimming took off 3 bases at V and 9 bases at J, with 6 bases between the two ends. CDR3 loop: CSASGGEQFF. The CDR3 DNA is TGCAGTGCTAGTGGAGGTGAGCAGTTCTTC.

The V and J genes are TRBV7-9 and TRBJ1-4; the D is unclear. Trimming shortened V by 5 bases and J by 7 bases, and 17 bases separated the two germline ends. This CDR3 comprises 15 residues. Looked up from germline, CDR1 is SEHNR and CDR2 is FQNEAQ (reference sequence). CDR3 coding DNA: TGTGCCAGCAGCCACCGCCGAGGGAATGGTGAAAAACTGTTTTTT. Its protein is CASSHRRGNGEKLFF.

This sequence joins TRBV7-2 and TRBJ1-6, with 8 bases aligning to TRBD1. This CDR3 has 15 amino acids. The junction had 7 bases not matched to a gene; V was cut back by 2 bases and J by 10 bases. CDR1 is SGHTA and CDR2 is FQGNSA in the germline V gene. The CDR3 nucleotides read TGTGCCAGCAGCTTAACTGGACAGGGCGGATCACCCCTCCACTTT. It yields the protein CASSLTGQGGSPLHF.

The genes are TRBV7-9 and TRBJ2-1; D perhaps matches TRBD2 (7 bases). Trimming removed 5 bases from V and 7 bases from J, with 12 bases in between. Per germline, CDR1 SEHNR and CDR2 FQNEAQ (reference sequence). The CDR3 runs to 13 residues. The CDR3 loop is CASSGGALNEQFF. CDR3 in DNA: TGTGCCAGCAGCGGGGGGGCTTTAAATGAGCAGTTCTTC.

Here the CDR3 DNA reads TGCGCCAGCAGGCCCACACAGGGAGTATTCGGTTCACCCCTCCACTTT. Its protein is CASRPTQGVFGSPLHF. The gene calls are TRBV5-1 and TRBJ1-6, with D perhaps matching TRBD1 (6 bases). V lost 5 bases and J lost 9, with 21 bases in between. Germline V lookup: CDR1 SGHRS, CDR2 YFSETQ. The CDR3 consists of 16 residues.

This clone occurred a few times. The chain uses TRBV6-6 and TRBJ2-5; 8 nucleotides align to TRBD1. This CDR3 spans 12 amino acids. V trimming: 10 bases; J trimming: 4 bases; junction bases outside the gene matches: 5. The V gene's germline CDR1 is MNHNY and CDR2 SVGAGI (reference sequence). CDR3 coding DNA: TGTGCCACCTCAGACAGGGGAGAGACCCAGTACTTC. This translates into CATSDRGETQYF.

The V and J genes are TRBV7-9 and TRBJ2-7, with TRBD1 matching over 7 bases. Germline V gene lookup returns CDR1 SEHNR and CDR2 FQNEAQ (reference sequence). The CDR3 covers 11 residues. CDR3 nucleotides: TGTGCGCTACAGGGGTTCGACGAGCAGTACTTC. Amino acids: CALQGFDEQYF.

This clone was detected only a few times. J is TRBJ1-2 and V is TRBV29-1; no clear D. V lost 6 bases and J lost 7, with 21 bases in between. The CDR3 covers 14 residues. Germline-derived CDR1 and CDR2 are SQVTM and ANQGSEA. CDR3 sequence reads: CSVVPGIGVGGYTF. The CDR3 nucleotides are TGCAGCGTCGTCCCTGGAATCGGGGTTGGTGGCTACACCTTC.

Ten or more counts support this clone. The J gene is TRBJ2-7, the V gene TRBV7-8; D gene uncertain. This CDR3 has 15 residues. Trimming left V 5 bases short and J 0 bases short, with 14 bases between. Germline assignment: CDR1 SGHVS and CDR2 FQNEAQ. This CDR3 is CASSLDTLSSYEQYF. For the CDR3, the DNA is TGTGCCAGCAGCCTCGACACGTTAAGCTCCTACGAGCAGTACTTC.

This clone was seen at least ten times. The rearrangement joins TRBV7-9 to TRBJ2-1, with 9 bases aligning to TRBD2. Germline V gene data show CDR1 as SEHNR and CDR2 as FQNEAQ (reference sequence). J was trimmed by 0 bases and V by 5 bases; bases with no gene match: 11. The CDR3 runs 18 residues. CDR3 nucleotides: TGTGCCAGCAGCCCCCGGGCAGCGGGGGGCTCCTCCTACAATGAGCAGTTCTTC. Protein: CASSPRAAGGSSYNEQFF.

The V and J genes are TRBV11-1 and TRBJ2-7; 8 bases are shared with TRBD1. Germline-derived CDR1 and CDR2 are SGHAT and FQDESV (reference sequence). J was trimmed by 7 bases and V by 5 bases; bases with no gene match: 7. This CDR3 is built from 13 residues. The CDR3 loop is CASSRDRSGEQYF. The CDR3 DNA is TGTGCCAGCAGCCGGGACAGGTCTGGGGAGCAGTACTTC.

CDR3 sequence: CASGRGQTPLHF. CDR3 nucleotides: TGTGCCAGCGGGAGAGGACAGACCCCCCTCCACTTT. This chain connects TRBV6-5 to TRBJ1-6; possibly TRBD1 for D (6 bases). Germline V gene data show CDR1 as MNHEY and CDR2 as SVGAGI. The CDR3 sequence is 12 residues long. Between the trimmed V and J ends, which lost 8 bases and 13 bases, there was a span of 15 bases.

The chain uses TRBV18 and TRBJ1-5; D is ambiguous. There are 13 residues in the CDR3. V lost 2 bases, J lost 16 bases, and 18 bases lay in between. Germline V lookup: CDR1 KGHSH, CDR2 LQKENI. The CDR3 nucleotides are TGTGCCAGCTCACCAGATGCCCGCGTTCCAATCCATTTT. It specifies CASSPDARVPIHF. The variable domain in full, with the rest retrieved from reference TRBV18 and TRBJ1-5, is NAGVMQNPRHLVRRRGQEARLRCSPMKGHSHVYWYRQLPEEGLKFMVYLQKENIIDESGMPKERFSAEFPKEGPSILRIQQVVRGDSAAYFCASSPDARVPIHFGDGTRLSIL.

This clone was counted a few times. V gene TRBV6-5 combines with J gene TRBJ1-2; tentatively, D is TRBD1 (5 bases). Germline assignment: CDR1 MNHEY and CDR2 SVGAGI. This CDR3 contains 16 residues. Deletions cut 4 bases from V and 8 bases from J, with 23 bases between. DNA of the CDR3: TGTGCCAGCAGTTCCTCCAGCTTTGGCTCCCGGGGGGGCTACACCTTC. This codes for CASSSSSFGSRGGYTF.